Each of the 21 T cell receptor beta chains below was sequenced from the same sample in a study of PD-L1 blockade in urothelial cancer. Libraries were prepared by immunoSEQ multiplex PCR; TCRdb keeps only in-frame clonotypes and omits some of them. The table has under 55,000 clones, about four fifths seen once; the top ten hold less than 15%. Time point here: peripheral blood 6 weeks after treatment start. The source was PBMCs, collected around atezolizumab (anti-PD-L1) treatment. These receptors were obtained from a man between 60 and 75 years old with urothelial cancer.

V is TRBV2 and J is TRBJ1-2, with 11 bases aligning to TRBD1. V was pared by 4 bases and J by 8 bases, with 9 bases of the junction left unmatched. Germline V gene lookup returns CDR1 SNHLY and CDR2 FYNNEI. The CDR3 is 15 residues long. CDR3 residues: CASSGTGGAVGGYTF. In DNA, the CDR3 is TGTGCCAGCAGTGGGACAGGGGGCGCCGTAGGGGGCTACACCTTC.

The CDR3: CASSLGTGPTEAFF. DNA for the CDR3: TGTGCCAGCAGCTTAGGGACAGGGCCCACTGAAGCTTTCTTT. V and J are TRBV5-4 and TRBJ1-1; 9 positions match TRBD1. The ends lost 2 bases at V and 4 bases at J; junction bases unmatched: 3. Germline CDR1 reads SGHNT; CDR2 reads YYREEE (reference sequence). This CDR3 has 14 residues.

This chain connects TRBV6-5 to TRBJ2-5; D is undetermined. The germline gives CDR1 MNHEY, CDR2 SVGAGI. The V end lost 7 bases, the J end lost 5 bases, and 5 bases lay between the germline ends. The CDR3 loop spans 10 amino acids. CDR3 sequence (DNA): TGTGCCAGCACCCTTGAGACCCAGTACTTC. Translating it yields CASTLETQYF.

This clone was recorded many times. The chain is built from TRBV13 and TRBJ2-1; tentatively, D is TRBD2 (5 bases). The germline gives CDR1 PRHDT, CDR2 FYEKMQ (reference sequence). V lost 6 bases to trimming and J lost 5 bases, with 8 bases between them. The length of the CDR3 is 12 residues. The CDR3 reads CASSRRDNEQFF. Here the CDR3 DNA reads TGTGCCAGCAGTCGGCGGGACAATGAGCAGTTCTTC.

The chain joins TRBV28 to TRBJ1-1; 7 bases are a match to TRBD1. In germline, CDR1 is MDHEN, CDR2 SYDVKM. CDR3 length: 16 amino acids. Germline trimming cut 5 bases from V and 0 bases from J; bases unmatched to any gene: 9. The DNA for the CDR3 is TGTGCCAGCAGTACAAACCGACAGGGCCTGAACACTGAAGCTTTCTTT. It codes for CASSTNRQGLNTEAFF.

This sequence joins TRBV7-9 and TRBJ1-2; no reliable D call. This CDR3 comprises 13 residues. Germline V gene data show CDR1 as SEHNR and CDR2 as FQNEAQ (reference sequence). V shed 4 bases and J shed 4 bases, with 10 bases lying between them. The CDR3 DNA follows: TGTGCCAGCAGCTCACTCCGGAGCTATGGCTACACCTTC. It translates to CASSSLRSYGYTF.

The chain combines TRBV4-2 with TRBJ2-7; 11 positions match TRBD2. The V gene's germline CDR1 is LGHNA and CDR2 YNFKEQ. The junction had 4 bases not matched to a gene; V was cut back by 0 bases and J by 3 bases. This CDR3 comprises 16 residues. The CDR3 region has the DNA TGTGCCAGCAGCCAAGATGAGACTAGCGGGATCTACGAGCAGTACTTC. This encodes CASSQDETSGIYEQYF.

J is TRBJ1-1 and V is TRBV7-2; tentatively, D is TRBD1 (5 bases). This CDR3 is 15 amino acids long. Trimming took off 4 bases at V and 1 base at J, with 13 bases between the two ends. Looked up from germline, CDR1 is SGHTA and CDR2 is FQGNSA. The CDR3 DNA sequence: TGTGCCAGCAGCTCCCAAGGACATGCGAACACTGAAGCTTTCTTT. Protein product: CASSSQGHANTEAFF.

The V gene is TRBV11-2, the J gene TRBJ2-5; 10 nucleotides agree with TRBD2. The germline V gene encodes CDR1 SGHAT and CDR2 FQNNGV. Trimming removed 0 bases from V and 4 bases from J; junction bases left unmatched: 5. The CDR3 runs to 16 residues. CDR3 DNA sequence: TGTGCCAGCAGCTTAGATCGGGCTAGCGGGAGAGAGACCCAGTACTTC. Residues: CASSLDRASGRETQYF.

V gene TRBV28 combines with J gene TRBJ1-5; D ambiguous. V was trimmed by 5 bases and J by 2 bases, leaving 10 bases between them. The CDR3 has 14 amino acids. Germline CDR1 and CDR2: MDHEN and SYDVKM. CDR3 in DNA: TGTGCCAGCAGTGGCCAGGCCGGCAATCAGCCCCAGCATTTT. Amino acids: CASSGQAGNQPQHF.

J is TRBJ2-7 and V is TRBV5-8, with a weak D call TRBD1 (5 bases). Trimming left V 0 bases short and J 0 bases short, with 7 bases between. Germline V gene lookup returns CDR1 SGHTS and CDR2 YDEGEE. The CDR3 sequence is 14 residues long. The CDR3 DNA sequence: TGTGCCAGCAGCTTGGGACAGACCTCCTACGAGCAGTACTTC. Its translation: CASSLGQTSYEQYF.

The rearrangement joins TRBV27 to TRBJ2-7, with 13 bases aligning to TRBD2. V gave up 5 bases and J gave up 2 bases; unmatched junction bases: 6. Per the germline V gene, CDR1 is MNHEY and CDR2 is SMNVEV (reference sequence). The CDR3 is 16 amino acids. The CDR3 loop reads CASSPGLAGAPYEQYF. The CDR3 DNA follows: TGTGCCAGCAGTCCAGGACTAGCGGGGGCCCCCTACGAGCAGTACTTC.

The chain recombines TRBV5-1 with TRBJ2-5, with TRBD1 matching over 8 bases. With V trimmed by 4 bases and J by 5 bases, 4 bases remained unmatched. Germline CDR1 SGHRS, CDR2 YFSETQ. This CDR3 region has 13 residues. CDR3 region: CASSADREETQYF. The CDR3 DNA sequence: TGCGCCAGCAGCGCGGACAGGGAGGAGACCCAGTACTTC.

V usage is TRBV5-1 and J usage is TRBJ2-6, with TRBD1 identical over 9 bases. Unmatched junction bases numbered 6, after V lost 0 bases and J lost 2 bases. The CDR3 length is 18 residues. Germline V gives CDR1 SGHRS, CDR2 YFSETQ. CDR3: CASSLERTGVAGANVLTF. The CDR3 coding sequence is TGCGCCAGCAGCTTGGAGAGGACAGGGGTGGCTGGGGCCAACGTCCTGACTTTC.

This rearrangement joins TRBV2 to TRBJ2-5; D is unresolved. Looked up from germline, CDR1 is SNHLY and CDR2 is FYNNEI. The CDR3 runs to 11 residues. V dropped 5 bases and J dropped 4 bases, with 5 bases sitting between them. CDR3 sequence: CASSLLETQYF. The CDR3 DNA is TGTGCCAGCAGTTTACTAGAGACCCAGTACTTC.

The chain combines TRBV5-1 with TRBJ2-1, with 11 bases lining up with TRBD2. This CDR3 comprises 16 residues. Germline values: CDR1 SGHRS, CDR2 YFSETQ. Unmatched junction bases numbered 7, after V lost 4 bases and J lost 4 bases. In nucleotides, the CDR3 is TGCGCCAGCAGCCGAACAACTAGCGGGAGTTACAATGAGCAGTTCTTC. It encodes CASSRTTSGSYNEQFF.

The rearrangement links TRBV28 to TRBJ2-3; a weak D match, TRBD1 (6 bases). V lost 8 bases and J lost 3, with 15 bases in between. CDR1 MDHEN and CDR2 SYDVKM come from the germline V gene. The CDR3 is 14 amino acids. CDR3 in amino acids: CASLIGGRTDTQYF. CDR3 coding DNA: TGTGCCAGCCTGATTGGGGGCCGAACAGATACGCAGTATTTT.

By sample fraction, this clone is medium-sized (0.01 to 0.1%). The chain joins TRBV5-4 to TRBJ2-2; 7 bases are a match to TRBD1. Losses at the gene ends were 4 bases for V and 7 bases for J; bases not matched to a gene: 7. This CDR3 region has 14 residues. CDR1 is SGHNT, CDR2 YYREEE, per germline (reference sequence). The CDR3 region is CASSGTDVDGELFF. CDR3 DNA: TGTGCCAGCAGCGGGACAGATGTGGACGGGGAGCTGTTTTTT.

As concerns this clone: At the DNA level, this CDR3 is encoded by other sequences in the same sample as well. Here the CDR3 reads CASSDYRDRSTNEKLFF. CDR3 in DNA: TGTGCCAGCAGCGACTACAGGGACCGTTCAACTAATGAAAAACTGTTTTTT. The rearrangement joins TRBV5-6 to TRBJ1-4, with D tentatively TRBD1 (6 bases). The ends were cut back, 4 bases at V and 0 bases at J, with 16 bases in the middle. Germline V gives CDR1 SGHDT, CDR2 YYEEEE. The CDR3 is made up of 17 amino acids.

In nucleotides, the CDR3 is TGTGCCAGCTCAACGGGGGCCGGGGGGGGCCAAGATACGCAGTATTTT. It yields the protein CASSTGAGGGQDTQYF. The chain links TRBV18 to TRBJ2-3, with 8 nucleotides matching TRBD2. V gave up 5 bases and J gave up 5 bases; unmatched junction bases: 12. The CDR3 length is 16 residues. Germline V gene sequence: CDR1 KGHSH, CDR2 LQKENI.

The chain employs TRBV11-2 and TRBJ2-1, with D possibly matching TRBD2 (7 bases). V shed 6 bases and J shed 4 bases, with 16 bases lying between them. The germline V gene has CDR1 SGHAT and CDR2 FQNNGV. The CDR3 is made up of 15 amino acids. CDR3 amino acids: CASRRVRGQYNEQFF. The CDR3 region has the DNA TGTGCCAGCAGGCGGGTGCGGGGGCAGTACAATGAGCAGTTCTTC.